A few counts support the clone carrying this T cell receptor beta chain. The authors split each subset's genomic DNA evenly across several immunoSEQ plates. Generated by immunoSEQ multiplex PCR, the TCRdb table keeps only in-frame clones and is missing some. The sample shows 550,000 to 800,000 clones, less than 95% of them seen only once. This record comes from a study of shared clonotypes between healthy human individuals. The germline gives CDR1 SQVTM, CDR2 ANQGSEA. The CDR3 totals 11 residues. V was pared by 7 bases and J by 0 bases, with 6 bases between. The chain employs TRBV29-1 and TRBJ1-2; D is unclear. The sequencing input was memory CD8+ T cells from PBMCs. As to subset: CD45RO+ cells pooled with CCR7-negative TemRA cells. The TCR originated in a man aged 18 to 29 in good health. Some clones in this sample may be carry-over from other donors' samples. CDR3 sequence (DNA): TGCAGCGCCAAAGCTAACTATGGCTACACCTTC. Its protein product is CSAKANYGYTF. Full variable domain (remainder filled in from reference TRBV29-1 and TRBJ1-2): SAVISQKPSRDICQRGTSLTIQCQVDSQVTMMFWYRQQPGQSLTLIATANQGSEATYESGFVIDKFPISRPNLTFSTLTVSNMSPEDSSIYLCSAKANYGYTFGSGTRLTVV.